The entry below describes one T cell receptor beta chain. As yet, its antigen is unknown. CDR3 length equals 14 residues. Germline V lookup: CDR1 MDHEN, CDR2 SYDVKM. Unmatched junction bases numbered 4, after V lost 4 bases and J lost 3 bases. The data stem from a study of cytomegalovirus exposure and HLA in healthy donors. General study results and limits: V- and J-gene trimming of TCR beta was linked (in a later analysis) to a missense DCLRE1C variant. The study labeled roughly 160 TCR beta chains cytomegalovirus-associated.

This cohort consisted of healthy bone marrow donors. PCR involved 60 Vbeta and 13 Jbeta primers. The assay was immunoSEQ multiplex PCR, and TCRdb's table has in-frame clones only and misses some. The table lists more than 95,000 clones, roughly four fifths of them singletons. The sequence derives from a woman aged 55-70 years in good health and CMV-seropositive. The source material was PBMCs. This chain links TRBV28 with TRBJ1-2, with TRBD1 matching over 8 bases. CDR3 nucleotides: TGTGCCAGCAGTTCCCAGGGACAGGACTATGGCTACACCTTC. Protein sequence: CASSSQGQDYGYTF.